Listed here are 9 T cell receptor beta chains from one sample, sequenced in a study of OX40 agonist ivuxolimab in advanced cancers. TCRdb keeps only in-frame clones here, not all; method: immunoSEQ multiplex PCR. Of about 98,000 clones in the sample, 87% are singletons; the top ten hold about 0.5%. The input for sequencing was CD4+ or CD8+ T cells sorted from blood, taken in a trial of the OX40 agonist ivuxolimab. Every receptor here comes from an adult with an advanced solid tumor such as melanoma, head and neck, liver or kidney cancer.

The genes are TRBV9 and TRBJ2-5; TRBD1 matches 7 bases. The CDR3 runs 14 residues. Germline trimming cut 4 bases from V and 4 bases from J; bases unmatched to any gene: 7. Germline V lookup: CDR1 SGDLS, CDR2 YYNGEE. The CDR3 spells CASSPRQGGETQYF. The DNA for the CDR3 is TGTGCCAGCAGCCCCAGACAGGGTGGAGAGACCCAGTACTTC.

V usage is TRBV13 and J usage is TRBJ2-6; D is uncertain. Germline CDR1 and CDR2: PRHDT and FYEKMQ (reference sequence). The CDR3 is made up of 15 amino acids. V dropped 1 base and J dropped 2 bases, with 6 bases sitting between them. The CDR3 DNA is TGTGCCAGCAGCTTAGAGGCAACTGGGGCCAACGTCCTGACTTTC. This gives the protein CASSLEATGANVLTF. Complete variable domain (other parts from reference TRBV13 and TRBJ2-6): AAGVIQSPRHLIKEKRETATLKCYPIPRHDTVYWYQQGPGQDPQFLISFYEKMQSDKGSIPDRFSAQQFSDYHSELNMSSLELGDSALYFCASSLEATGANVLTFGAGSRLTVL.

This clone has a single count. The rearrangement joins TRBV6-5 to TRBJ1-2; D is uncertain. This CDR3 is 12 amino acids long. V was pared by 7 bases and J by 7 bases, with 13 bases between. Germline V CDR1 and CDR2: MNHEY, SVGAGI. As DNA, the CDR3 is TGTGCCAGCATGGCGGGAAGGTCTGGCTACACCTTC. Amino acid sequence: CASMAGRSGYTF.

This sequence joins TRBV28 and TRBJ2-2, with D possibly being TRBD1 or TRBD2 (6 bases each). The CDR3 totals 17 residues. Germline lookup yields CDR1 MDHEN and CDR2 SYDVKM. Between the trimmed V and J ends, which lost 4 bases and 0 bases, there was a span of 15 bases. CDR3 DNA: TGTGCCAGCAGTTCGGGGGCCGAGGCAGCGAACACCGGGGAGCTGTTTTTT. Amino acids: CASSSGAEAANTGELFF. Combining the CDR3 with reference TRBV28 and TRBJ2-2 gives the whole variable domain DVKVTQSSRYLVKRTGEKVFLECVQDMDHENMFWYRQDPGLGLRLIYFSYDVKMKEKGDIPEGYSVSREKKERFSLILESASTNQTSMYLCASSSGAEAANTGELFFGEGSRLTVL.

The chain employs TRBV18 and TRBJ1-6; maybe TRBD1 (6 bases). This CDR3 comprises 14 residues. Germline lookup yields CDR1 KGHSH and CDR2 LQKENI. The germline V and J ends were trimmed by 3 bases and 10 bases, with 13 bases remaining between them. This CDR3 is CASSPRDQGSPLHF. Written as DNA, the CDR3 is TGTGCCAGCTCACCCCGGGACCAGGGGTCACCCCTCCACTTT.

The chain joins TRBV11-1 to TRBJ2-5; D remains unclear. This CDR3 region has 14 residues. The ends were cut back, 1 base at V and 3 bases at J, with 9 bases in the middle. Germline CDR1 and CDR2: SGHAT and FQDESV (reference sequence). DNA of the CDR3: TGTGCCAGCAGCTTAGAACAGCCCAAAGAGACCCAGTACTTC. It yields the protein CASSLEQPKETQYF.

This clone was observed a few times. J is TRBJ2-5 and V is TRBV27; 10 bases fit TRBD1. Trimming took 7 bases from V and 5 from J; bases not matched to a gene: 10. The CDR3 spans 15 residues. CDR1 MNHEY and CDR2 SMNVEV come from the germline V gene (reference sequence). The CDR3 spells CASNHDRGLVETQYF. In DNA form, the CDR3 reads TGTGCCAGCAACCACGACAGGGGGCTTGTTGAGACCCAGTACTTC.

V is TRBV10-3 and J is TRBJ2-5; D not resolved. The CDR3 sequence is 14 residues long. Trimming pared 0 bases from V and 4 bases from J, leaving 9 bases between. CDR1 and CDR2 (germline): ENHRY, SYGVKD. The CDR3 coding sequence is TGTGCCATCAGTGAGTCGAAGACTGGAGAGACCCAGTACTTC. This translates into CAISESKTGETQYF.

The V gene is TRBV5-5, the J gene TRBJ1-1; TRBD1 aligns across 8 bases. V lost 3 bases to trimming and J lost 5 bases; unmatched junction nucleotides: 6. The length of the CDR3 is 14 residues. Germline V gene lookup returns CDR1 SGHKS and CDR2 YYEKEE (reference sequence). The CDR3 sequence: CASSSDRVWTEAFF. As DNA, the CDR3 is TGTGCCAGCAGCTCGGACAGGGTCTGGACTGAAGCTTTCTTT.